These 29 T cell receptor beta chains were all obtained from the same sample, sequenced in a study of PD-1 blockade in classical Hodgkin lymphoma. Sequencing was performed with immunoSEQ multiplex PCR; in TCRdb, only in-frame clones are kept and a portion is missing. The top ten clones hold less than 3% of a sample with about 27,000 clones, 85% to 90% of them seen once. Time point described: cycle 4 day 1 (C4D1), after less than 7 weeks of nivolumab. Relapse was seen in all patients after autologous stem cell transplantation, and brentuximab vedotin exposure was variable. The CD4+ T cells used were purified from thawed PBMCs through magnetic negative selection. Source: CD4+ T cells from blood, taken before the fourth cycle of nivolumab. Every receptor here comes from a human donor with classical Hodgkin lymphoma.

The chain is built from TRBV7-2 and TRBJ1-2; maybe TRBD1 (6 bases). The CDR3 consists of 14 residues. The V gene lost 4 bases and the J gene lost 4 bases, with 13 bases spanning the gap. The germline V gene encodes CDR1 SGHTA and CDR2 FQGNSA. The CDR3 sequence: CASSYLTGPYGYTF. The CDR3, as DNA: TGTGCCAGCAGCTACCTGACAGGACCCTATGGCTACACCTTC.

The gene calls are TRBV4-2 and TRBJ1-3, with D possibly matching TRBD1 (6 bases). V gave up 0 bases and J gave up 0 bases, with 9 bases separating them. CDR1 is LGHNA and CDR2 is YNFKEQ in the germline V gene. CDR3 size: 16 residues. The CDR3 DNA sequence: TGTGCCAGCAGCCAAGATATAGGGGGCTCTGGAAACACCATATATTTT. This translates into CASSQDIGGSGNTIYF.

The rearrangement links TRBV6-6 to TRBJ1-5; D gene uncertain. Trimming stripped 2 bases from V and 1 base from J, with 12 bases between. Germline V gene sequence: CDR1 MNHNY, CDR2 SVGAGI (reference sequence). CDR3 length equals 16 residues. The CDR3 nucleotides read TGTGCCAGCAGTTACAGGCCAGGAGCAAGCAATCAGCCCCAGCATTTT. It yields the protein CASSYRPGASNQPQHF.

V and J are TRBV15 and TRBJ2-5; D not certain. The germline CDR1 and CDR2 sequences are LNHNV and YYDKDF (reference sequence). The CDR3 loop spans 15 amino acids. V shed 0 bases and J shed 1 base, with 9 bases lying between them. CDR3: CATSRDPSSQETQYF. The CDR3 DNA is TGTGCCACCAGCAGAGATCCTAGTTCCCAAGAGACCCAGTACTTC.

The chain has TRBV27 and TRBJ2-1, with 8 bases matching TRBD1. V was clipped by 2 bases and J by 6 bases; unmatched bases: 3. There are 14 residues in the CDR3. The germline V gene has CDR1 MNHEY and CDR2 SMNVEV (reference sequence). The CDR3 DNA reads as TGTGCCAGCAGTTTACAGGGGGCACGCAATGAGCAGTTCTTC. As protein: CASSLQGARNEQFF.

The V call is TRBV18, the J call TRBJ2-5; D is uncertain. This CDR3 has 18 residues. In germline, CDR1 is KGHSH, CDR2 LQKENI. V was clipped by 1 base and J by 1 base, with 19 bases between them. The CDR3 region has the DNA TGTGCCAGCTCACCACTCCCCCGGCGGAAGGTTCTCCAAGAGACCCAGTACTTC. This codes for CASSPLPRRKVLQETQYF.

The rearrangement uses TRBV29-1 and TRBJ2-1; TRBD2 agrees at 11 bases. CDR3 length: 15 residues. Germline V gene sequence: CDR1 SQVTM, CDR2 ANQGSEA. The junction had 5 bases not matched to a gene; V was cut back by 3 bases and J by 4 bases. The CDR3 coding sequence is TGCAGCGTTGACTCCAGACTAGCGGGGTACAATGAGCAGTTCTTC. It codes for CSVDSRLAGYNEQFF.

The V call is TRBV15, the J call TRBJ2-1; tentative D call: TRBD1 (6 bases). CDR1 LNHNV and CDR2 YYDKDF come from the germline V gene (reference sequence). This CDR3 contains 13 residues. Trimming removed 5 bases from V and 10 bases from J, with 15 bases in between. The CDR3 here is CATSRQGSSEQFF. DNA of the CDR3: TGTGCCACCAGCCGGCAGGGGAGCAGCGAGCAGTTCTTC. The complete variable domain, with remaining parts taken from reference TRBV15 and TRBJ2-1, reads DAMVIQNPRYQVTQFGKPVTLSCSQTLNHNVMYWYQQKSSQAPKLLFHYYDKDFNNEADTPDNFQSRRPNTSFCFLDIRSPGLGDTAMYLCATSRQGSSEQFFGPGTRLTVL.

V gene TRBV27 combines with J gene TRBJ1-4; D remains ambiguous. V lost 1 base, J lost 0 bases, and 15 bases lay in between. This CDR3 region has 18 residues. Germline V gene lookup returns CDR1 MNHEY and CDR2 SMNVEV (reference sequence). CDR3 in DNA: TGTGCCAGCAGTTTATATGGACCTGGATCCTCAACTAATGAAAAACTGTTTTTT. It specifies CASSLYGPGSSTNEKLFF. Filled out from reference TRBV27 and TRBJ1-4, the complete variable domain reads EAQVTQNPRYLITVTGKKLTVTCSQNMNHEYMSWYRQDPGLGLRQIYYSMNVEVTDKGDVPEGYKVSRKEKRNFPLILESPSPNQTSLYFCASSLYGPGSSTNEKLFFGSGTQLSVL.

This clone has only one observation. V gene TRBV15 combines with J gene TRBJ2-7; D gene ambiguous. The CDR3 is 12 residues long. The germline V gene encodes CDR1 LNHNV and CDR2 YYDKDF (reference sequence). The V gene lost 5 bases and the J gene lost 0 bases, with 5 bases spanning the gap. The DNA for the CDR3 is TGTGCCACCAGCTTGAACTCCTACGAGCAGTACTTC. It is translated as CATSLNSYEQYF.

The chain links TRBV5-5 to TRBJ1-3, with a possible D match to TRBD1 (5 bases). CDR1 is SGHKS, CDR2 YYEKEE, per germline (reference sequence). Trimming pared 1 base from V and 2 bases from J, leaving 10 bases between. This CDR3 has 15 amino acids. CDR3 region: CASSLPGITGNTIYF. The CDR3 bases are TGTGCCAGCAGCTTGCCAGGGATTACTGGAAACACCATATATTTT.

The gene calls are TRBV5-1 and TRBJ2-7, with D possibly being TRBD1 (7 bases). V lost 4 bases, J lost 6 bases, and 17 bases lay in between. CDR1 and CDR2 from the germline V gene are SGHRS and YFSETQ. This CDR3 is 14 amino acids long. The DNA for the CDR3 is TGCGCCAGCAGCCCAGGCCGACAGGGAGGCGAGCAGTACTTC. Its translation is CASSPGRQGGEQYF.

This clone came up a few times. The chain couples TRBV19 to TRBJ2-7; D may correspond to TRBD1 or TRBD2 (5 bases each). The CDR3 extends over 15 amino acids. The V end was cut by 8 bases, the J end by 1 base, with 18 bases between. Germline-derived CDR1 and CDR2 are LNHDA and SQIVND (reference sequence). CDR3 coding DNA: TGTGCCAGTGCCCTCTCGGGACCGAATTCCTACGAGCAGTACTTC. Its translation is CASALSGPNSYEQYF. Full variable domain (remainder filled in from reference TRBV19 and TRBJ2-7): DGGITQSPKYLFRKEGQNVTLSCEQNLNHDAMYWYRQDPGQGLRLIYYSQIVNDFQKGDIAEGYSVSREKKESFPLTVTSAQKNPTAFYLCASALSGPNSYEQYFGPGTRLTVT.

The V and J genes are TRBV6-1 and TRBJ1-3; no clear D. The V end was cut by 8 bases, the J end by 4 bases, with 18 bases between. Germline V gene data show CDR1 as MNHNS and CDR2 as SASEGT. This CDR3 spans 15 amino acids. CDR3 residues: CASSLKPRPGNTIYF. CDR3 in DNA: TGTGCCAGCTCCCTGAAGCCCCGGCCAGGAAACACCATATATTTT.

The rearrangement uses TRBV4-3 and TRBJ2-3; 15 nucleotides line up with TRBD2. The germline V gene encodes CDR1 LGHNA and CDR2 YSLEER. V was pared by 0 bases and J by 6 bases, with 1 base of the junction left unmatched. CDR3 length equals 16 residues. CDR3 sequence reads: CASSQDGTSGRDTQYF. The CDR3 DNA follows: TGCGCCAGCAGCCAAGATGGGACTAGCGGGAGGGATACGCAGTATTTT.

The rearrangement links TRBV14 to TRBJ1-1; D might be TRBD1 (6 bases). CDR1 and CDR2 from the germline V gene are SGHDN and FVKESK. V was clipped by 8 bases and J by 1 base, with 11 bases between them. CDR3 length equals 13 residues. The chain's CDR3 is CASRGQTNTEAFF. The DNA for the CDR3 is TGTGCCAGCCGTGGACAGACGAACACTGAAGCTTTCTTT.

This clone was found once. The chain combines TRBV4-3 with TRBJ2-1; maybe TRBD2 (6 bases). The CDR3 extends over 14 amino acids. Trimming stripped 4 bases from V and 5 bases from J, with 12 bases between. Germline CDR1 and CDR2: LGHNA and YSLEER. The CDR3 DNA reads as TGCGCCAGCAGCCCGGGACTTTTAGACAATGAGCAGTTCTTC. As protein: CASSPGLLDNEQFF.

This clone was counted once. The V and J genes are TRBV6-1 and TRBJ2-2, with D perhaps matching TRBD2 (6 bases). Germline loops: CDR1 MNHNS, CDR2 SASEGT. The CDR3 length is 16 residues. V dropped 4 bases and J dropped 0 bases, with 12 bases sitting between them. The CDR3, as DNA: TGTGCCAGCAGTGGACTAGTCGATCCGAACACCGGGGAGCTGTTTTTT. It translates to CASSGLVDPNTGELFF.

The chain couples TRBV28 to TRBJ2-2; TRBD1 aligns across 12 bases. The CDR3 is 15 amino acids. From germline, CDR1 is MDHEN and CDR2 SYDVKM. Unmatched junction bases numbered 4, after V lost 3 bases and J lost 8 bases. The CDR3 DNA sequence: TGTGCCAGCAGTTTGGGGACAGGGGGCGCGGGGGAGCTGTTTTTT. This gives the protein CASSLGTGGAGELFF.

V and J are TRBV27 and TRBJ1-1, with D possibly TRBD1 on 6 matching bases. The germline V and J ends were trimmed by 2 bases and 0 bases, with 7 bases remaining between them. CDR1 is MNHEY, CDR2 SMNVEV, per germline (reference sequence). This CDR3 is built from 14 residues. The CDR3 sequence is CASSLQGLNTEAFF. The CDR3 nucleotides are TGTGCCAGCAGTTTACAGGGGTTGAACACTGAAGCTTTCTTT.

This clone came up once. This chain connects TRBV19 to TRBJ2-5; a weak D match, TRBD1 (6 bases). The DNA end favors TRBJ2-7, so the J call may be wrong. The CDR3 loop spans 15 amino acids. Germline assignment: CDR1 LNHDA and CDR2 SQIVND (reference sequence). The CDR3 is CASRGHSMPSYEQYF. CDR3 nucleotide sequence: TGTGCCAGTAGGGGACACTCAATGCCCTCCTACGAGCAGTACTTC.

V gene TRBV5-8 combines with J gene TRBJ1-2; possible D gene TRBD1, 6 bases. Between the trimmed V and J ends, which lost 0 bases and 8 bases, there was a span of 20 bases. The CDR3 spans 16 residues. Germline V CDR1 and CDR2: SGHTS, YDEGEE. CDR3 in amino acids: CASSLAGGRGVGGYTF. Here the CDR3 DNA reads TGTGCCAGCAGCTTGGCCGGGGGCAGGGGAGTTGGGGGCTACACCTTC.

This chain links TRBV18 with TRBJ1-2; 9 positions agree with TRBD1. Unmatched junction bases numbered 7, after V lost 2 bases and J lost 3 bases. CDR3 length: 16 residues. Germline loops: CDR1 KGHSH, CDR2 LQKENI. The CDR3 region is CASSPARGQGDYGYTF. CDR3 DNA sequence: TGTGCCAGCTCACCAGCAAGGGGACAGGGAGACTATGGCTACACCTTC.

The chain couples TRBV7-9 to TRBJ2-1, with TRBD2 matching 13 bases. CDR1 is SEHNR, CDR2 FQNEAQ, per germline (reference sequence). The length of the CDR3 is 15 residues. With 5 bases clipped from V and 8 bases from J, the junction kept 6 bases outside the gene matches. The DNA of the CDR3 is TGTGCCAGCAGCCAAACTAGCGGGAGGGCAGATGAGCAGTTCTTC. Residues: CASSQTSGRADEQFF. The full variable domain, rest sourced from reference TRBV7-9 and TRBJ2-1, is DTGVSQNPRHKITKRGQNVTFRCDPISEHNRLYWYRQTLGQGPEFLTYFQNEAQLEKSRLLSDRFSAERPKGSFSTLEIQRTEQGDSAMYLCASSQTSGRADEQFFGPGTRLTVL.

V and J are TRBV7-9 and TRBJ2-4; D is perhaps TRBD1 (5 bases). Trimming took off 3 bases at V and 0 bases at J, with 18 bases between the two ends. Per the germline V gene, CDR1 is SEHNR and CDR2 is FQNEAQ (reference sequence). This CDR3 is built from 18 residues. In nucleotides, the CDR3 is TGTGCCAGCAGCTTTGGAACCGGACACTCCTTAGCCAAAAACATTCAGTACTTC. Translating it yields CASSFGTGHSLAKNIQYF.

The rearrangement uses TRBV6-1 and TRBJ1-2; TRBD1 is a possible D gene (6 bases). The length of the CDR3 is 15 residues. CDR1 and CDR2 (germline): MNHNS, SASEGT. With 6 bases removed from V and 4 bases from J, the gap between germline ends came to 18 bases. The CDR3 DNA reads TGTGCCAGCAGGCCCTCCCGGGACACCTTCTATGGCTACACCTTC. Encoded protein: CASRPSRDTFYGYTF.

CDR3 nucleotides: TGTGCCAGCAGCTTTACCACAGGGGAATACACCGGGGAGCTGTTTTTT. This codes for CASSFTTGEYTGELFF. The gene calls are TRBV7-6 and TRBJ2-2; 7 bases agree with TRBD1. The CDR3 covers 16 residues. Losses at the gene ends were 3 bases for V and 3 bases for J; bases not matched to a gene: 7. The V gene's germline CDR1 is SGHVS and CDR2 FNYEAQ.

The CDR3 nucleotides are TGTGCCAGCAGTGAAAGGACAAGGTACTCCTACAATGAGCAGTTCTTC. The encoded protein is CASSERTRYSYNEQFF. The V and J genes are TRBV2 and TRBJ2-1; D may be TRBD1 (5 bases). V lost 2 bases, J lost 0 bases, and 11 bases lay in between. Germline CDR1 and CDR2: SNHLY and FYNNEI. CDR3 size: 16 residues.

The chain couples TRBV5-1 to TRBJ2-1; D perhaps matches TRBD2 (6 bases). V gave up 5 bases and J gave up 4 bases, with 16 bases separating them. The CDR3 runs to 15 residues. Germline values: CDR1 SGHRS, CDR2 YFSETQ. CDR3 nucleotide sequence: TGCGCCAGCAGTTCGCGGGCGGGACCATACAATGAGCAGTTCTTC. This sequence encodes CASSSRAGPYNEQFF.